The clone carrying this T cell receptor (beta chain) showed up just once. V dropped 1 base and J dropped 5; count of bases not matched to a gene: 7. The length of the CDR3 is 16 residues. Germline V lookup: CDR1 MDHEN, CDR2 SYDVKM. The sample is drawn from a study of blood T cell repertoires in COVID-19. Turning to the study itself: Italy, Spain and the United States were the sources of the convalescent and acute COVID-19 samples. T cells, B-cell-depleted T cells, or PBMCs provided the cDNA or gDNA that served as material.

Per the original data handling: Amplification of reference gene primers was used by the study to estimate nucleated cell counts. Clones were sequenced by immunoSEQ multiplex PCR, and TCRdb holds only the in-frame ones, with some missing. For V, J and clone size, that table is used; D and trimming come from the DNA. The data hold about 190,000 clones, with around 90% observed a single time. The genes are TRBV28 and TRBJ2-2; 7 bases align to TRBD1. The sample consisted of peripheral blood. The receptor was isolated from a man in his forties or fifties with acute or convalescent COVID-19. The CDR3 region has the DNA TGTGCCAGCAGTTTATTACGAGGGACAGTGACCGGGGAGCTGTTTTTT. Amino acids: CASSLLRGTVTGELFF.